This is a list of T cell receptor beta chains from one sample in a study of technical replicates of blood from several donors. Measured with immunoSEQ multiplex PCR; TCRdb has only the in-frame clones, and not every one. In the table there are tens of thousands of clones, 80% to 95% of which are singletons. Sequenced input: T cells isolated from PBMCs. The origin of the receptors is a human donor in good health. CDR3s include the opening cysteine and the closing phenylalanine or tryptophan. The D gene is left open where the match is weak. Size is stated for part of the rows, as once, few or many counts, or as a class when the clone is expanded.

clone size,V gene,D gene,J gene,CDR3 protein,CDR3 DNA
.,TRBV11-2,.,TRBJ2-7,CASSLIRGSDEQYF,TGTGCCAGCAGTTTAATCAGGGGCTCGGACGAGCAGTACTTC
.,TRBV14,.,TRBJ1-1,CASSQSGENTEAFF,TGTGCCAGCAGCCAATCCGGGGAGAACACTGAAGCTTTCTTT
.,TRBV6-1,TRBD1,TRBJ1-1,CASSDLFSGTGGMRAFF,TGTGCCAGCAGTGACCTGTTTTCGGGGACAGGGGGTATGAGAGCTTTCTTT
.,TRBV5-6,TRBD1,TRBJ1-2,CASNNRGYGYTF,TGTGCCAGCAACAACAGGGGCTATGGCTACACCTTC
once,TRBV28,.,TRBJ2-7,CASERGDHLGQYF,TGTGCCAGTGAAAGGGGCGATCATTTAGGGCAGTACTTC
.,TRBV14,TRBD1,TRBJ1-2,CASSQGQGRGYGYTF,TGTGCCAGCAGCCAGGGACAGGGAAGAGGCTATGGCTACACCTTC
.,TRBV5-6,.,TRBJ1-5,CASSRGTRGNQPQHF,TGTGCCAGCAGCCGGGGAACTAGGGGCAATCAGCCCCAGCATTTT
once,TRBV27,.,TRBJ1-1,CASSWSGEGTEAFF,TGTGCCAGCAGTTGGTCAGGGGAGGGCACTGAAGCTTTCTTT
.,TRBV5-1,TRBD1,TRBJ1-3,CASSLARGDTGNTIYF,TGCGCCAGCAGCTTGGCCAGGGGGGATACTGGAAACACCATATATTTT
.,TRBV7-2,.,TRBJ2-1,CASSLLGGPYNEQFF,TGTGCCAGCAGCTTACTCGGGGGACCCTACAATGAGCAGTTCTTC
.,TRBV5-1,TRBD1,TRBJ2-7,CASRDSNYEQYF,TGCGCCAGTAGGGACAGTAACTACGAGCAGTACTTC
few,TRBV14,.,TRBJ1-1,CASSQDWPYNTEAFF,TGTGCCAGCAGCCAAGATTGGCCTTATAACACTGAAGCTTTCTTT
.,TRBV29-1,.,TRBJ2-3,CSVEYPQYF,TGCAGCGTTGAATATCCGCAGTATTTT
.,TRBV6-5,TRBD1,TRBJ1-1,CASSYSGTANTEAFF,TGTGCCAGCAGTTACTCCGGGACAGCGAACACTGAAGCTTTCTTT
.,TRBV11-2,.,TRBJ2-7,CASSFLQGSYEQYF,TGTGCCAGCAGCTTTCTACAGGGATCCTACGAGCAGTACTTC
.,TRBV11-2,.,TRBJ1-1,CASSLERPREMTLLNTEAFF,TGTGCCAGCAGCTTAGAACGGCCTAGGGAGATGACCCTCCTGAACACTGAAGCTTTCTTT
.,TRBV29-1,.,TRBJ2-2,CSSTLSTGELFF,TGCAGCTCCACCCTGAGCACCGGGGAGCTGTTTTTT
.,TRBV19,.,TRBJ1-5,CASTREGPGQPQHF,TGTGCCAGTACTAGGGAGGGTCCGGGTCAGCCCCAGCATTTT
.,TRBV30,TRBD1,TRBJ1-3,CAWRPQGWGGNTIYF,TGTGCCTGGAGGCCACAGGGGTGGGGTGGAAACACCATATATTTT
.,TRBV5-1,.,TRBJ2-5,CASSLDRETQYF,TGCGCCAGCAGCTTGGACAGAGAGACCCAGTACTTC
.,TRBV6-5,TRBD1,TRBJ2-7,CASREDRELYEQYF,TGTGCCAGCAGAGAGGACAGGGAACTTTACGAGCAGTACTTC
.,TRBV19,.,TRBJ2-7,CASSLRQGGYEQYF,TGTGCCAGTAGCCTACGACAGGGAGGCTACGAGCAGTACTTC
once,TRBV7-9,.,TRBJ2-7,CASSLGVPTGDEQYF,TGTGCCAGCAGCCTCGGGGTACCGACTGGAGACGAGCAGTACTTC
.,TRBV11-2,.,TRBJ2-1,CASSLVFVQNEQFF,TGTGCCAGCAGCTTAGTATTCGTACAGAATGAGCAGTTCTTC
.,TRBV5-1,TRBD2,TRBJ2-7,CASSLFASGSSYEQYF,TGCGCCAGCAGCTTGTTCGCTAGCGGGAGCTCCTACGAGCAGTACTTC
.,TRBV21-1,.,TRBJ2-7,CASSKDPGKDYEQYF,TGTGCCAGCAGCAAAGACCCAGGCAAGGACTACGAGCAGTACTTC
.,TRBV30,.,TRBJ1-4,CACRQPNNEKLFF,TGTGCCTGTCGACAGCCCAATAATGAAAAACTGTTTTTT
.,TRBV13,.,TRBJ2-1,CASSFLKREQFF,TGTGCCAGCAGCTTCCTAAAGCGGGAGCAGTTCTTC
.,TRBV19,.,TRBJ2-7,CASSIRGAIYEQYF,TGTGCCAGTAGTATAAGGGGCGCCATCTACGAGCAGTACTTC